This TCR beta chain was retrieved from a study of CD8 T cells in ankylosing spondylitis. With 5 bases removed from V and 6 bases from J, the gap between germline ends came to 17 bases. The CDR3 length is 16 residues. From the 5' RACE reads, TCRdb called clonotypes with MiXCR, one entry per CDR3 protein. The table includes about 250,000 distinct CDR3 sequences, more than 25% detected once. Only a few counts were recorded for this clonotype. The clonotype comes from a male donor with ankylosing spondylitis or in good health (not recorded which). Material for sequencing was blood, either unsorted or a sorted T cell fraction (not recorded which). The chain employs TRBV12-3 or TRBV12-4 and TRBJ1-6, with D unclear. The CDR3 region has the DNA TGTGCCAGCAGTCCCCAAGGCGGTGCCCCTAATTCACCCCTCCACTTT. Its protein is CASSPQGGAPNSPLHF.